A single TCR beta chain is shown here with its context. Which antigen it targets is not known. The cohort consisted of 600 to 700 healthy bone marrow donors. Cohort members were all nominally healthy when sampled, although unrecorded immune exposures were likely present. The donor tested CMV seropositive, placing the donor among the 290 or so seropositive members of the cohort. A peripheral blood sample was provided by each donor, and peripheral blood mononuclear cells were used for TCR beta sequencing. The Qiagen DNeasy Blood Extraction Kit was used to extract genomic DNA from the blood cell samples. This record comes from a study of cytomegalovirus exposure and HLA in healthy donors (dated by TCRdb to 2017 to 2019). Concerning the study at large: According to an earlier analysis of several hundred of the donors, roughly 180 million T cells yielded 117 million unique TCR beta sequences and about 300 Gb of sequence data. About 330 gigabases of sequencing data and 75 million to 85 million unique TCR sequences made up an early release that covered some 640 HLA-typed donors. Among the roughly 410 genotyped donors, approximately 77% belonged to the genetic ancestry cluster associated with self-reported Caucasian donors. The study was designed to test whether signatures of past pathogen exposure could be identified by cataloging public T cell receptors. The T cell repertoires of 700 or so subjects were profiled by immunosequencing and related to cytomegalovirus serostatus. In addition to the first cohort of approximately 650 subjects, a separate validation cohort of approximately 130 different subjects was used. To predict cytomegalovirus infection status, the study brought together high-throughput TCR immunosequencing, statistical association of individual TCRs with disease status, and machine learning. To study patterns of TCR occurrence, a later analysis re-analyzed previously published TCR beta repertoires from 600 to 750 donors and added high-resolution HLA genotyping. Rather than drawing on any new phenotypic data, the later analysis identified candidate immune exposures from TCR beta sequences and the way those sequences occurred across donors. In an earlier analysis of roughly 600 of the donors, high-throughput TCR beta sequencing was used to judge whether each TCR beta V gene segment behaved as functional or pseudogenic. Donor age, sex, ethnicity and CMV serostatus were collected together with the repertoire data. In a later genetic analysis, genome-wide SNP genotypes for about 60% of the 666 donors were used, and that subset was treated as a discovery cohort. Every repertoire in the discovery cohort had been generated on one and the same sequencing platform. Class I and class II HLA loci were covered by the typing at four-digit resolution. Typing coverage varied by locus: roughly 629-640 donors for A, B, C, DRB1 and DQB1; approximately 500 for DQA1; around 570 for DPA1; 450 to 480 for DPB1. Four or five DR-DQ haplotypes were handled as single units for association and clustering because linkage in the cohort was strong. Among 300 to 500 genotyped donors of the cohort, an average of approximately 240,000 unique TCR beta nucleotide sequences was sequenced per donor, of which roughly 17% were non-productive.

The receptor library was made with the immunoSEQ multiplex PCR assay. For the multiplex PCR, a mixture combining 60 forward primers for TCR Vbeta segments and 13 reverse primers for TCR Jbeta segments was used. The CDR3 region of rearranged TCR beta genes was amplified from genomic DNA with a multiplex PCR assay. On the Illumina HiSeq System, the amplified TCR beta libraries were sequenced as 87-base-pair reads. The paper's processing steps were these. In a later analysis, some 80 million unique TCR beta chains were counted across the approximately 670 repertoires, and approximately 11 million of these chains were shared by at least two donors. Raw reads were error-corrected and collapsed into unique sequences with a nearest-neighbor algorithm that merged closely related sequences to remove PCR and sequencing errors. Alignment of CDR3 sequences to IMGT reference sequences was used to assign V, D and J gene segments. For a sequence to be retained, at least a six-nucleotide match to both a V gene segment and a J gene segment was required. Rearrangements were classified as productive when the CDR3 lacked stop codons and remained in frame with V and J, and all other rearrangements were classified as non-productive. CDR3 was defined by IMGT convention, running from the second conserved V-encoded cysteine to the conserved J-encoded phenylalanine. The earlier analysis of some 600 of the donors excluded sequences that lacked an unambiguous match to a single V gene segment. In an earlier analysis of 587 of the donors, a V segment was called functional when productive rearrangements were above 56.7%, and segregating when the standard deviation between donors exceeded 5%. To diagnose cytomegalovirus status from the catalog of TCR beta chain sequences, a statistical classification framework was built. V and J gene assignment, in a later analysis, came from comparing TCR nucleotide sequences with IMGT/GENE-DB human TR gene sequences. In a later analysis, CDR3 sequences and most-parsimonious VDJ recombination scenarios were assigned using the TCRdist pipeline. In a later analysis, each TCR beta chain was defined by its CDR3 amino acid sequence together with its V-gene family, and reads without a unique V-gene family were excluded. In a later analysis, some 600 highly shared, low-generation-probability nucleotide sequences were removed to address suspected cross-contamination and a sequencing artifact. In a later analysis, a clonal expansion index for each public chain was calculated from normalized within-repertoire ranks of inferred template counts. In a later analysis, generation probabilities were computed using a VDJ recombination model fitted to out-of-frame rearrangements, and the results were checked against IGoR. Hypergeometric tests were used in a later analysis to score TCR-TCR, TCR-HLA and TCR-CMV co-occurrence, with a repertoire-size bias correction applied to the TCR pairs. A later analysis estimated false discovery rates by permuting HLA or CMV assignments 20 times. A later analysis grouped co-occurring TCRs with DBSCAN, adding TCRdist sequence similarity when clustering within HLA-allele-positive subsets. Repertoires with fewer than 30,000 or more than 120,000 public chains, plus five repertoires with anomalous nucleotide sharing, were excluded from co-occurrence clustering. In its TCRdb copy, this immuneACCESS table keeps in-frame sequences only and misses some clones. Where compared with another copy, unresolved V genes explain less than half of these, and the others have no known cause. The D gene and trimming were derived from the DNA, and the V and J assignments and clone size from that table. The sample's records list about 170,000 clones. The ten largest clones represent roughly 0.83% of the sample.

CDR1 and CDR2, per the germline V gene, are LGHNA and YSLEER. The CDR3 numbers 17 residues from cysteine through phenylalanine. Left in the record is the CDR3 DNA by itself, 51 bases read in frame from the first base. Relative to germline, V is missing 3 bases and J is missing 0 bases, with 8 bases of the junction outside any gene match. The investigation overall reported the following: Because the 87-base-pair reads could not distinguish some IMGT-functional V segments, including TRBV6-2 and TRBV6-3, those segments were excluded. According to a later analysis, TCR association rates differed among HLA loci, with DRB1 alleles showing the most associated TCRs and HLA-C alleles showing the fewest. A later analysis found that HLA-associated TCR beta chains were more clonally expanded and had lower generation probabilities than equally common non-associated chains. In vitro tests confirmed that three of the cytomegalovirus-associated TCR beta chains recognize cytomegalovirus antigens. A group of highly shared sequence variants was considered likely to be a technical artifact of the sequencing pipeline. In the study, around 150 TCR beta chains were listed as associated with cytomegalovirus. A later genetic analysis associated a missense DCLRE1C variant with V-gene and J-gene trimming of TCR beta chains, and an independent cohort replicated the association. Linkage disequilibrium might explain the correlated functional status among segregating V segments, but an unknown experimental factor could not be ruled out. The presence/absence analyses assumed that sequencing depth was roughly uniform across donors, and that assumption may not be true. The earlier analysis of fewer than 750 of the donors excluded fewer than 20 rarely observed V segments, including chromosome 9 orphons, because counts were too low. In a later genetic analysis, fewer N-insertions in productive TCRs were reported among donors in an Asian-associated ancestry cluster than the roughly 700-donor mean. Specific HLA alleles were associated with 15,000 to 20,000 TCR beta sequences at a false discovery rate of 0.05 in a later analysis. For the cohort, immune exposure information was limited to CMV serostatus. Strong co-occurrence of HLA alleles, especially DR and DQ, made assigning TCR associations to individual alleles difficult. According to a later analysis, parvovirus B19, influenza, CMV and Epstein-Barr virus appeared linked to several top co-occurrence clusters. In an earlier analysis of 587 of the donors, most TCR beta V segments appeared in productive rearrangements about 90% or about 30% of the time, broadly matching IMGT annotations. A further reported finding was that TCR beta sequences accurately predicted the HLA-A and HLA-B alleles for most subjects in the first cohort. Because some donors lacked HLA typing at each locus, the association tests relied only on the typed subset. The authors suggested that the approach could potentially be generalized to other disease states and immunological phenotypes. In a later analysis, most CMV-associated TCR beta chains were found to appear HLA-restricted, with HLA associations seemingly driven largely by CMV exposure. Cytomegalovirus status was reported to be diagnosed by the classifier with high specificity and sensitivity in both the original and validation cohorts. Across donors, most TCR sequences were observed very rarely, whereas some public TCRs were present in many individuals. In this cohort, only TCR beta chains were sequenced, and detectable features were limited by the absence of alpha or paired-chain data.

The chain is assembled from TRBV4-3 and TRBJ2-1; 7 bases in the junction line up with TRBD1. The source material was PBMCs. The TCR comes from a woman aged 18-35 years in good health and CMV-seropositive. The bases read TGCGCCAGCAGCCACCGGATCGACAGGGACTCCTACAATGAGCAGTTCTTC. Its coded protein is CASSHRIDRDSYNEQFF.